The rows below give T cell receptor beta chains drawn from one sample of a study of CD4 T cell repertoires in COVID-19. The assay was immunoSEQ multiplex PCR, and TCRdb's table has in-frame clones only and misses some. The sample shows about 75,000 clones, approximately 83% of them seen only once. The source was CD4+ T cells from peripheral blood, collected after recovery from COVID-19. Receptors originate from a human donor who had COVID-19. The CDR3 runs from the conserved cysteine through the conserved F or W. The D gene is left open where the match is weak. Part of the rows lack a size; the others show once, few, many or a class for expanded clones.

cdr3_length: 16
j_call: TRBJ1-6
v_call: TRBV7-8
d_call: TRBD1
clone_size: NA
cdr3_nt: TGTGCCAGCAGCTTAGGGGGGGACAGGAGCCATTCACCCCTCCACTTT
cdr3_aa: CASSLGGDRSHSPLHF

cdr3_length: 14
j_call: TRBJ1-1
v_call: TRBV10-3
d_call: NA
clone_size: NA
cdr3_nt: TGTGCCATCAAAAAGACCGACATGAACACTGAAGCTTTCTTT
cdr3_aa: CAIKKTDMNTEAFF

cdr3_length: 14
j_call: TRBJ2-1
v_call: TRBV5-6
d_call: NA
clone_size: NA
cdr3_nt: TGTGCCAGCAGCGGGCCATCTTGGGAATATGAGCAGTTCTTC
cdr3_aa: CASSGPSWEYEQFF

cdr3_length: 13
j_call: TRBJ1-4
v_call: TRBV5-1
d_call: TRBD1
clone_size: NA
cdr3_nt: TGCGCCAGCAAATGGGACAGCACGGAAAAACTGTTTTTT
cdr3_aa: CASKWDSTEKLFF

cdr3_length: 15
j_call: TRBJ2-1
v_call: TRBV9
d_call: TRBD1
clone_size: NA
cdr3_nt: TGTGCCAGCAGCCCTCGGGACAGAACCTACAATGAGCAGTTCTTC
cdr3_aa: CASSPRDRTYNEQFF

cdr3_length: 12
j_call: TRBJ2-1
v_call: TRBV5-1
d_call: NA
clone_size: NA
cdr3_nt: TGCGCCAGCAGCTTTCCCTCCGAAGAACAGTTCTTC
cdr3_aa: CASSFPSEEQFF

cdr3_length: 17
j_call: TRBJ2-3
v_call: TRBV9
d_call: TRBD2
clone_size: NA
cdr3_nt: TGTGCCAGCAGCTCAGCGGGGCATATAGGTCCCACAGATACGCAGTATTTT
cdr3_aa: CASSSAGHIGPTDTQYF

cdr3_length: 14
j_call: TRBJ1-6
v_call: TRBV9
d_call: NA
clone_size: NA
cdr3_nt: TGTGCCAGCAGCGTCCGGGGGGAAAATTCACCCCTCCACTTT
cdr3_aa: CASSVRGENSPLHF

cdr3_length: 12
j_call: TRBJ2-7
v_call: TRBV29-1
d_call: NA
clone_size: NA
cdr3_nt: TGCAGCGTTGAAGATATAGGCTACGAGCAGTACTTC
cdr3_aa: CSVEDIGYEQYF

cdr3_length: 13
j_call: TRBJ1-2
v_call: TRBV6-1
d_call: NA
clone_size: NA
cdr3_nt: TGTGCCAGCAGTGAAACAGGGAAGTACGGCTACACCTTC
cdr3_aa: CASSETGKYGYTF

cdr3_length: 14
j_call: TRBJ1-3
v_call: TRBV5-6
d_call: NA
clone_size: NA
cdr3_nt: TGTGCCAGCAGCTTGGGCAGGACTGGAAACACCATATATTTT
cdr3_aa: CASSLGRTGNTIYF

cdr3_length: 16
j_call: TRBJ2-3
v_call: TRBV7-2
d_call: NA
clone_size: NA
cdr3_nt: TGTGCCAGCAGCTTAGGCCCGCGAGGCGTCACAGATACGCAGTATTTT
cdr3_aa: CASSLGPRGVTDTQYF

cdr3_length: 14
j_call: TRBJ1-5
v_call: TRBV6-1
d_call: TRBD1
clone_size: few
cdr3_nt: TGTGCCAGCAGTGAAACGACAGGGAACCAGCCCCAGCATTTT
cdr3_aa: CASSETTGNQPQHF

cdr3_length: 12
j_call: TRBJ2-7
v_call: TRBV3-1/TRBV3-2
d_call: NA
clone_size: few
cdr3_nt: TGTGCCAGCAGCAACATCCTCCACGAGCAGTACTTC
cdr3_aa: CASSNILHEQYF

cdr3_length: 14
j_call: TRBJ2-1
v_call: TRBV6-1
d_call: TRBD2
clone_size: once
cdr3_nt: TGTGCCAGCAGTGAGAGGACTAGCTCCAGTGAGCAGTTCTTC
cdr3_aa: CASSERTSSSEQFF

cdr3_length: 12
j_call: TRBJ2-5
v_call: TRBV11-2
d_call: NA
clone_size: NA
cdr3_nt: TGTGCCAGCAGCAAATCATGGGAGACCCAGTACTTC
cdr3_aa: CASSKSWETQYF

cdr3_length: 15
j_call: TRBJ2-2
v_call: TRBV5-1
d_call: TRBD2
clone_size: NA
cdr3_nt: TGCGCCAGCAGCCAGGGACTAGCAAACACCGGGGAGCTGTTTTTT
cdr3_aa: CASSQGLANTGELFF

cdr3_length: 13
j_call: TRBJ2-7
v_call: TRBV11-2
d_call: NA
clone_size: NA
cdr3_nt: TGTGCCAGCAGCCGCCCTGCGGTCCTAGAGCAGTACTTC
cdr3_aa: CASSRPAVLEQYF

cdr3_length: 14
j_call: TRBJ2-5
v_call: TRBV7-8
d_call: NA
clone_size: NA
cdr3_nt: TGTGCCAGCAGCTTTAGGGAGACAGCGGAGACCCAGTACTTC
cdr3_aa: CASSFRETAETQYF

cdr3_length: 11
j_call: TRBJ2-5
v_call: TRBV2
d_call: NA
clone_size: NA
cdr3_nt: TGTGCCAGCAGAGTTGTAGAGACCCAGTACTTC
cdr3_aa: CASRVVETQYF

cdr3_length: 16
j_call: TRBJ1-3
v_call: TRBV5-6
d_call: NA
clone_size: NA
cdr3_nt: TGTGCCAGCAGCTTGAATCCGATAAACTCTGGAAACACCATATATTTT
cdr3_aa: CASSLNPINSGNTIYF

cdr3_length: 13
j_call: TRBJ1-3
v_call: TRBV5-1
d_call: NA
clone_size: NA
cdr3_nt: TGCGCCAGCAGCGTGGAGGGGGGAAACACCATATATTTT
cdr3_aa: CASSVEGGNTIYF

cdr3_length: 17
j_call: TRBJ2-2
v_call: TRBV3-1/TRBV3-2
d_call: NA
clone_size: NA
cdr3_nt: TGTGCCAGCAGCCAAGATTGGGGCGCCCGGCGGACCGGGGAGCTGTTTTTT
cdr3_aa: CASSQDWGARRTGELFF

cdr3_length: 14
j_call: TRBJ2-1
v_call: TRBV19
d_call: NA
clone_size: NA
cdr3_nt: TGTGCCAGTAGTAAAGGCGGGAATTCGAATGAGCAGTTCTTC
cdr3_aa: CASSKGGNSNEQFF

cdr3_length: 12
j_call: TRBJ2-3
v_call: TRBV9
d_call: NA
clone_size: NA
cdr3_nt: TGTGCCAGCAGCGTAGGTGCAGATACGCAGTATTTT
cdr3_aa: CASSVGADTQYF

cdr3_length: 13
j_call: TRBJ1-1
v_call: TRBV7-9
d_call: NA
clone_size: few
cdr3_nt: TGTGCCAGCAGCTTAGAGGACTTTACTGAAGCTTTCTTT
cdr3_aa: CASSLEDFTEAFF

cdr3_length: 14
j_call: TRBJ2-2
v_call: TRBV6-5
d_call: TRBD1
clone_size: NA
cdr3_nt: TGTGCCAGCAGTTTAGACAGGGTCACCGGGGAGCTGTTTTTT
cdr3_aa: CASSLDRVTGELFF